This T cell receptor beta chain was sequenced for a study of CXCR3-negative and CXCR3-positive naive CD8 T cells. About the study: Summed over all libraries, TRB reads came to 110 million to 150 million, with about 1.5 +/- 0.3 million per library.

Findings of the study overall: Similarly elevated diversity marked both naive subsets, with memory CD8+ cells showing far lower diversity. Researchers reported similar TRBV-TRBJ usage in naive CXCR3-negative and CXCR3-positive cells, though memory differed. In CXCR3-positive naive cells, the TRB CDR3s were more hydrophobic than in CXCR3-negative naive cells. Fresh PBMCs went into most assays, and CXCR3 expression partly declined after cryopreservation.

There are 13 residues in the CDR3. Germline V gene data show CDR1 as LGHDT and CDR2 as YNNKEL (reference sequence). Comments on this clonotype: Its specificity is not known.

The authors prepared UMI-labeled TRB cDNA libraries by 5' RACE. TCRdb reworked the 5' RACE reads into one entry per CDR3 protein, no DNA. Here the sample table reports approximately 120,000 distinct CDR3 sequences. The TCR sequence derives from a human donor in good health. Some clones in this sample may be carry-over from other donors' samples. The chain couples TRBV3-1 to TRBJ1-5. The specimen was naive CXCR3+ CD8+ T cells from blood. Subset given: CD45RO-CCR7+CD27+CD95- naive CD8+ T cells expressing CXCR3 (TNR3+). The CDR3 spells CASSYDRSNPQHF.